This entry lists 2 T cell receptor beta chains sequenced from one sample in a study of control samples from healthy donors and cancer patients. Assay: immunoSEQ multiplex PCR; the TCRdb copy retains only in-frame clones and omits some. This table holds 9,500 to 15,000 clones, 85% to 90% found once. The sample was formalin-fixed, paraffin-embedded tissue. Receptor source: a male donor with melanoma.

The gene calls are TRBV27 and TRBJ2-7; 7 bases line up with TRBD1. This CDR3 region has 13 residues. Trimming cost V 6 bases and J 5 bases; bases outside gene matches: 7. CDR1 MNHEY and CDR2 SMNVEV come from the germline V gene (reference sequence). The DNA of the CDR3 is TGTGCCAGCAGCCGAAGACAGGGTCACGAGCAGTACTTC. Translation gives CASSRRQGHEQYF.

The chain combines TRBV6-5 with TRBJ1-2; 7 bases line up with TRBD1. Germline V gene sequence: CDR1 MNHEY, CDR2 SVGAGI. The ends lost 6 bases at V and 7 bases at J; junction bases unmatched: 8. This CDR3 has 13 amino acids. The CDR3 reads CASSPYRGRGYTF. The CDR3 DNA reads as TGTGCCAGCAGCCCCTACAGGGGCCGTGGCTACACCTTC.